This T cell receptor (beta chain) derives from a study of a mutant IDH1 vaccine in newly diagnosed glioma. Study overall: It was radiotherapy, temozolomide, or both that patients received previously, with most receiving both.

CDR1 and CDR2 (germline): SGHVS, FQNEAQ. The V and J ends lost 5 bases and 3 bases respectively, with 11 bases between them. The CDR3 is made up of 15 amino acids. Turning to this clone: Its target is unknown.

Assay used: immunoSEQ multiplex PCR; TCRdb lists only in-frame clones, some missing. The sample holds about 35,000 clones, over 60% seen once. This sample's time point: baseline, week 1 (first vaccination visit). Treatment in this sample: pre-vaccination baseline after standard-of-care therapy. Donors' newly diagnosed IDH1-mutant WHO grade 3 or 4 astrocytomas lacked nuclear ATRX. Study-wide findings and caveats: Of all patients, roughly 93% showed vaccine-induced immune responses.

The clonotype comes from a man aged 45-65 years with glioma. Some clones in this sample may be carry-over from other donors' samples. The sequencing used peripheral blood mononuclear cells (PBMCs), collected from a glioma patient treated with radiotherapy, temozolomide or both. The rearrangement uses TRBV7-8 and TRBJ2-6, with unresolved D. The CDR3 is CASSHESFGANVLTF. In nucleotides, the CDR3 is TGTGCCAGCAGCCACGAGAGTTTTGGGGCCAACGTCCTGACTTTC.